This record concerns one T cell receptor (beta chain) sequence. What it binds is not known. These data originate in a study of CXCR3-negative and CXCR3-positive naive CD8 T cells. The study, taken as a whole, reports: Higher TRB CDR3 hydrophobicity marked CXCR3-positive naive cells relative to CXCR3-negative naive cells.

Germline CDR1 and CDR2: PRHDT and FYEKMQ (reference sequence). The CDR3 length is 15 residues. 5' RACE that incorporated UMI labels was used to prepare the TRB cDNA libraries. TCRdb re-called the 5' RACE reads, yielding one record per CDR3 amino acid sequence without DNA. This table holds about 94,000 distinct CDR3 sequences. V and J are TRBV13 and TRBJ1-2; TCRdb selects TRBD1, and the lack of DNA leaves this call unchecked. The origin of this receptor is a human donor in good health. Some clones in this sample may be carry-over from other donors' samples. The specimen was naive CXCR3+ CD8+ T cells from blood. Indicated subset: CD45RO-CCR7+CD27+CD95- naive CD8+ T cells expressing CXCR3 (TNR3+). The CDR3 sequence is CASSLAGDRNYGYTF.